What follows is one T cell receptor beta chain and its context. Its antigen is not yet known. The record has no base qualities; no much larger clone is one base away. The record originates from a study of CD8+CD57+ T cells in acquired aplastic anemia (dated by TCRdb to 2016 to 2019). At the level of the whole study: A mean of approximately 2.9 ug of DNA, ranging from roughly 0.2 to 27.4 ug, was extracted from sorted CD4+ and CD8+ cells. CD8+CD57+ expansion was defined as frequency above the mean frequency observed in healthy subjects. Overall study outcomes, separate from this receptor: CD8+ Simpson's diversity did not differ significantly between patients and healthy controls (P=0.060). Twenty-nine CD8+ CDR3 sequences were found in both patients and controls but appeared to be highly expressed in patients and within the immunodominant clones of the patients.

Expansion of CD8+CD57+ cells had been shown by flow cytometry in the patients chosen for sequencing. Every patient had a diagnosis of severe acquired aplastic anemia based on International Study of Aplastic Anemia and Agranulocytosis and Camitta criteria. No patient had received any therapy when blood was sampled. TCR repertoires of sorted CD4+ and CD8+ blood T cells from severe aplastic anemia patients and healthy subjects were deep-sequenced in the study. Patients were enrolled in the USA under clinicaltrials.gov protocols 00001620, 01623167, 00001397, 00071045, 00081523 and 00961064. Ficoll-Paque density gradient centrifugation was used to isolate peripheral blood mononuclear cells. CD4+ and CD8+ T cells were sorted by FACS or magnetic beads before DNA extraction. TCR beta VDJ combination and CDR3 sequence profiling used genomic DNA as the template. An Illumina HiSeq 2000 was used for TCR repertoire sequencing. On the study's bioinformatics: Repertoires were assessed using TRBV/TRBJ rearrangement plots, CDR3 size and DJ length profiles, and Simpson's diversity index. Whichever DNA sequence was most abundant in the deep sequencing data was defined as the immunodominant clone. CDR3 amino acid sequences were checked for sharing between subjects and were compared against published repertoires and the VDJdb database. The public reads were reanalyzed by TCRdb: fastp trimming at Q25, MiXCR alignment, in-frame beta chains only. Every CDR3 protein is listed once, alongside the most common genes and DNA of its rows. The V and J calls reflect TCRdb's pipeline rather than the authors' work. This sample lists under 350,000 distinct CDR3 sequences; roughly 53% were detected once. Roughly 1.2% of the sample rests with the top ten.

The sample comprised sorted CD4+, CD8+, or CD8+CD57+ T cells (not recorded which) from PBMCs. The TCR comes from a human donor with aplastic anemia.

The CDR3 is CSARPGPDEKLFF. In nucleotide form, the sequence is TGCAGTGCTAGACCGGGACCGGATGAAAAACTGTTTTTT. The chain links TRBV20-1 with TRBJ1-4; the D region possibly corresponds to TRBD1 (5 bases align). Including the terminal cysteine and phenylalanine, the CDR3 comprises 13 residues. CDR3 DNA is the only sequence kept; it has 39 bases, read in frame from the first base. For CDR1 and CDR2, the germline V gene (reference sequence) lists DFQATT and SNEGSKA. Relative to germline, V is 2 bases shorter and J is 6 bases shorter, with 10 bases between their ends.